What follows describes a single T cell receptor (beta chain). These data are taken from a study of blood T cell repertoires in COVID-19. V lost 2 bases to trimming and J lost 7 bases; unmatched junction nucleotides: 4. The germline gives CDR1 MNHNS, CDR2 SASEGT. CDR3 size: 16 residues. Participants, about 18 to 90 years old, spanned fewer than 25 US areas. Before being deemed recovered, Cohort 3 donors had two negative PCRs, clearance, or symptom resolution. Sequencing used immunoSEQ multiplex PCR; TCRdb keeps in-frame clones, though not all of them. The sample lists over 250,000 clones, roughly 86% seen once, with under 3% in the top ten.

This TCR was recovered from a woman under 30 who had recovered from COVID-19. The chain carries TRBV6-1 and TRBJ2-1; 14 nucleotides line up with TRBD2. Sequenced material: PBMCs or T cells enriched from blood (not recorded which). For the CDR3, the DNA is TGTGCCAGCAGTGAACCGGGACTAGCGGGAGTGAATGAGCAGTTCTTC. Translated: CASSEPGLAGVNEQFF.